These 3 T cell receptor beta chains share one sample of origin, sequenced in a study of cytomegalovirus exposure and HLA in healthy donors. Use of 60 Vbeta and 13 Jbeta primers characterized the PCR. Sequencing was performed with immunoSEQ multiplex PCR; in TCRdb, only in-frame clones are kept and a portion is missing. This sample yields more than 80,000 clones, of which just under 80% are seen a single time; roughly 4.3% belongs to the top ten. Specimen: PBMCs. The receptors were gathered from a woman in her forties in good health and CMV-seropositive.

This clone appeared a single time. J is TRBJ2-5 and V is TRBV6-5; D may be TRBD2 (6 bases). Germline V CDR1 and CDR2: MNHEY, SVGAGI. V was pared by 6 bases and J by 4 bases, with 12 bases between. The CDR3 extends over 13 amino acids. CDR3 amino acids: CASSRKEGETQYF. The CDR3, as DNA: TGTGCCAGCAGCCGAAAGGAGGGAGAGACCCAGTACTTC.

On this clone: The junction does not match germline at one end; this may be a read error. V and J are TRBV7-7 and TRBJ2-5; no definite D call. The CDR3 extends over 12 amino acids. Germline V gene lookup returns CDR1 SSHAT and CDR2 FNYEAQ (reference sequence). The CDR3 protein is CASSLDQATQYF. The CDR3, as DNA: TGTGCTAGCAGCTTAGACCAAGCCACCCAGTACTTC.

This CDR3 reads CASSEYLEYVETQYF. CDR3 bases: TGTGCCAGCAGTGAATATCTGGAGTACGTCGAGACCCAGTACTTC. The chain has TRBV25-1 and TRBJ2-5; D is uncertain. CDR1 and CDR2 from the germline V gene are MGHDK and SYGVNS. The CDR3 covers 15 residues. The V end lost 0 bases, the J end lost 5 bases, and 13 bases lay between the germline ends.